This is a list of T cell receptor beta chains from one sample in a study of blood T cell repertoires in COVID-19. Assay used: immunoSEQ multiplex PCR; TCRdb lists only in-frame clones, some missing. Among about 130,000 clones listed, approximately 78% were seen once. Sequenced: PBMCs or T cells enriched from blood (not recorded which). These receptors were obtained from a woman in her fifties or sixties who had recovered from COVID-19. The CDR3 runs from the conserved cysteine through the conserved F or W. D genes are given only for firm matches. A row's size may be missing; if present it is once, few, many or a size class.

CASSLEVTGYEQYF | TGTGCCAGCAGCTTGGAGGTGACAGGGTACGAGCAGTACTTC | TRBD1 | TRBV5-4 | . | TRBJ2-7
CAISPGGRETQYF | TGTGCCATCAGTCCGGGGGGGAGAGAGACCCAGTACTTC | TRBD2 | TRBV10-3 | . | TRBJ2-5
CASSAGGRNEKLFF | TGTGCCAGCAGCGCAGGGGGGAGAAATGAAAAACTGTTTTTT | TRBD1 | TRBV27 | . | TRBJ1-4
CASSQTGGRGYTF | TGTGCCAGCAGCCAAACCGGGGGTCGGGGCTACACCTTC | . | TRBV3-1/TRBV3-2 | . | TRBJ1-2
CASSFYPGTGSSLEQYF | TGTGCCAGCAGCTTCTATCCCGGGACAGGGTCCTCCTTGGAGCAGTACTTC | TRBD1 | TRBV5-8 | . | TRBJ2-7
CATRFAGSTEAFF | TGTGCCACCAGGTTCGCGGGGTCTACTGAAGCTTTCTTT | . | TRBV15 | . | TRBJ1-1
CASSLESAGHGYTF | TGCGCCAGCAGCTTGGAGTCCGCAGGCCATGGCTACACCTTC | . | TRBV5-1 | . | TRBJ1-2
CASSPRTGKYEQYF | TGTGCCAGCTCACCCCGGACAGGGAAGTACGAGCAGTACTTC | TRBD1 | TRBV18 | . | TRBJ2-7
CSVADRAGTEAFF | TGCAGCGTTGCGGACAGGGCGGGGACTGAAGCTTTCTTT | TRBD1 | TRBV29-1 | . | TRBJ1-1
CATSGNTEAFF | TGTGCCACCAGCGGGAACACTGAAGCTTTCTTT | . | TRBV24-1 | . | TRBJ1-1
CASSTMGQGGQPQHF | TGTGCCAGCTCGACCATGGGGCAGGGAGGGCAGCCCCAGCATTTT | . | TRBV18 | . | TRBJ1-5
CASSLDFTSWDRGLDNEQFF | TGTGCCAGCAGCTTAGATTTTACTTCATGGGACAGGGGTTTAGACAATGAGCAGTTCTTC | TRBD1 | TRBV11-2 | few | TRBJ2-1
CASSLPGNNSPLHF | TGTGCCAGCAGCTTGCCAGGGAATAATTCACCCCTCCACTTT | . | TRBV5-6 | . | TRBJ1-6
CASSLVNGGRQPQHF | TGTGCCAGCAGCTTAGTGAACGGGGGGAGGCAGCCCCAGCATTTT | . | TRBV7-2 | . | TRBJ1-5
CASSYSRGGNEKLFF | TGTGCCAGCAGTTACTCGAGGGGGGGAAATGAAAAACTGTTTTTT | . | TRBV6-5 | . | TRBJ1-4
CASSLVISGGYTGELFF | TGTGCCAGCAGCTTAGTTATCAGCGGGGGGTACACCGGGGAGCTGTTTTTT | TRBD2 | TRBV11-2 | . | TRBJ2-2
CASSKDRGDSPLHF | TGTGCCAGCAGCAAAGACAGGGGGGACTCACCCCTCCACTTT | TRBD1 | TRBV7-6 | . | TRBJ1-6
CASSSGMRTDTQYF | TGTGCCAGCAGCTCCGGGATGCGCACAGATACGCAGTATTTT | . | TRBV5-5 | once | TRBJ2-3
CASSLAGTGSAAFF | TGCGCCAGCAGCTTGGCCGGGACAGGGAGCGCAGCTTTCTTT | TRBD1 | TRBV5-1 | . | TRBJ1-1
CASSDESRQPRSYEQYF | TGCGCCAGCAGCGATGAGAGTAGACAGCCGCGGTCCTACGAGCAGTACTTC | . | TRBV4-1 | . | TRBJ2-7
CASSTPGQGRYNQPQHF | TGTGCCAGTAGTACTCCGGGACAGGGGCGGTACAATCAGCCCCAGCATTTT | TRBD1 | TRBV19 | . | TRBJ1-5
CASSYLTGDLDEQFF | TGTGCCAGCAGTTACCTGACAGGGGACCTGGATGAGCAGTTCTTC | TRBD1 | TRBV6-5 | . | TRBJ2-1